This T cell receptor (beta chain) originates from a study of blood T cell repertoires in COVID-19. Assay used: immunoSEQ multiplex PCR; TCRdb lists only in-frame clones, some missing. This sample has 45,000 to 55,000 clones; 86% occur once, and the top ten carry about 10%. V shed 4 bases and J 2 bases; nucleotides not matched to a gene: 6. Germline V gene sequence: CDR1 SGDLS, CDR2 YYNGEE. The CDR3 sequence is 17 residues long. This chain connects TRBV9 to TRBJ2-5; 15 positions match TRBD2. The sequencing input was peripheral blood. The TCR was taken from a man aged 70 or older with active COVID-19. CDR3 DNA sequence: TGTGCCAGCAGCTTGGGAGGGACTAGCGGGGGGCAAGAGACCCAGTACTTC. Translation gives CASSLGGTSGGQETQYF.